The 9 T cell receptor beta chains below come from one sample, sequenced in a study of cytomegalovirus exposure and HLA in healthy donors. The PCR made use of 60 Vbeta and 13 Jbeta primers. The protocol was immunoSEQ multiplex PCR, while the TCRdb copy is restricted to in-frame clones and leaves out a portion. There are 100,000 to 150,000 clones in the sample; about 80% occur only once, and over 3% lies in the top ten. Sequenced: PBMCs. The source of these receptors is a woman aged 40 to 50 in good health and CMV-seropositive.

The V gene is TRBV5-1, the J gene TRBJ1-1, with D maybe TRBD1 (6 bases). Between the trimmed V and J ends, which lost 4 bases and 1 base, there was a span of 17 bases. This CDR3 contains 16 residues. The V gene's germline CDR1 is SGHRS and CDR2 YFSETQ. In nucleotides, the CDR3 is TGCGCCAGCAGCCATTTCAACAGGGCTCCGAACACTGAAGCTTTCTTT. It is translated as CASSHFNRAPNTEAFF.

The chain employs TRBV7-2 and TRBJ2-3, with 9 bases lining up with TRBD1. The J segment lost 2 bases and the V segment lost 3 bases, leaving 3 bases of the junction unmatched. CDR3 size: 15 residues. Germline values: CDR1 SGHTA, CDR2 FQGNSA. CDR3 residues: CASSLGQGTTDTQYF. CDR3 nucleotides: TGTGCCAGCAGCTTGGGACAGGGAACCACAGATACGCAGTATTTT.

There are a few counts of this clone. The chain carries TRBV10-2 and TRBJ2-5; 11 bases fit TRBD2. Germline V gives CDR1 WSHSY, CDR2 SAAADI. The CDR3 is 15 amino acids. V lost 7 bases and J lost 8; bases outside the gene matches: 12. The CDR3 nucleotides read TGCGCCAGCAAAAGGTTTCTACTAGCGGGAGAAACCCAGTACTTC. Protein product: CASKRFLLAGETQYF.

This clone occurred once. The rearrangement links TRBV5-1 to TRBJ2-1, with 13 bases that match TRBD2. Unmatched junction bases numbered 6, after V lost 5 bases and J lost 7 bases. There are 15 residues in the CDR3. CDR1 SGHRS and CDR2 YFSETQ come from the germline V gene. The CDR3 region is CASSSLAGGINEQFF. For the CDR3, the DNA is TGCGCCAGCAGTTCACTAGCGGGAGGGATAAATGAGCAGTTCTTC.

The genes are TRBV7-6 and TRBJ1-2; 8 bases line up with TRBD1. The CDR3 extends over 14 amino acids. Germline trimming cut 5 bases from V and 1 base from J; bases unmatched to any gene: 3. Germline V CDR1 and CDR2: SGHVS, FNYEAQ. The CDR3 sequence is CASSRDRLNYGYTF. CDR3 nucleotide sequence: TGTGCCAGCAGCCGGGACAGGCTTAACTATGGCTACACCTTC.

The chain combines TRBV5-8 with TRBJ1-6, with 8 positions matching TRBD1. The CDR3 is made up of 18 amino acids. With 0 bases clipped from V and 0 bases from J, the junction kept 5 bases outside the gene matches. The germline V gene encodes CDR1 SGHTS and CDR2 YDEGEE. CDR3 nucleotides: TGTGCCAGCAGCTTGGGCAGGGGGCTTAGCTCCTATAATTCACCCCTCCACTTT. As protein: CASSLGRGLSSYNSPLHF.

As concerns this clone: Other DNA sequences within the sample encode an identical CDR3. The J gene is TRBJ1-2, the V gene TRBV30, with D possibly being TRBD1 (5 bases). The CDR3 is made up of 16 amino acids. The germline V gene encodes CDR1 GTSNPN and CDR2 SVGIG (reference sequence). The ends were cut back, 3 bases at V and 5 bases at J, with 22 bases in the middle. CDR3 in DNA: TGTGCCTGGAGAGATCTGCATAGGGGTTCCTCGTATGGCTACACCTTC. It encodes CAWRDLHRGSSYGYTF.

The chain combines TRBV11-1 with TRBJ2-1, with TRBD2 matching over 7 bases. J gave up 4 bases and V 5 bases, and 5 bases lay outside the gene matches. The CDR3 has 14 residues. Germline CDR1 reads SGHAT; CDR2 reads FQDESV (reference sequence). DNA of the CDR3: TGTGCCAGCAGCGAGCAGCGGGATTACAATGAGCAGTTCTTC. Translation: CASSEQRDYNEQFF.

V gene TRBV30 combines with J gene TRBJ1-2; weak D call: TRBD1 (5 bases). The V gene lost 2 bases and the J gene lost 7 bases, with 17 bases spanning the gap. CDR3 size: 14 residues. Germline CDR1 and CDR2: GTSNPN and SVGIG (reference sequence). CDR3 sequence reads: CAWSRDSRAGGYTF. The CDR3 region has the DNA TGTGCCTGGAGTCGGGACTCTCGGGCGGGTGGCTACACCTTC. Full variable domain (missing parts from reference TRBV30 and TRBJ1-2): SQTIHQWPATLVQPVGSPLSLECTVEGTSNPNLYWYRQAAGRGLQLLFYSVGIGQISSEVPQNLSASRPQDRQFILSSKKLLLSDSGFYLCAWSRDSRAGGYTFGSGTRLTVV.